One TCR beta chain is described in this entry. Germline-derived CDR1 and CDR2 are MNHNY and SVGAGI (reference sequence). V shed 1 base and J shed 3 bases, with 15 bases lying between them. The length of the CDR3 is 16 residues. Assay used: immunoSEQ multiplex PCR; TCRdb lists only in-frame clones, some missing. The sample consists of 26,000 or so clones, 75% to 95% of them appearing once. The sample is drawn from a study of T cell changes during pregnancy in multiple sclerosis. The J gene is TRBJ1-1, the V gene TRBV6-6, with D maybe TRBD1 (5 bases). The sequence was collected from a female donor with multiple sclerosis, enrolled in a pregnancy study. The source was CD8+ T cells from peripheral blood mononuclear cells, collected before pregnancy. This chain's CDR3 is CASSYFITGVDTEAFF. In DNA, the CDR3 is TGTGCCAGCAGTTACTTCATAACAGGAGTCGACACTGAAGCTTTCTTT.